This T cell receptor (beta chain) was observed in a study of cytomegalovirus exposure and HLA in healthy donors. Overall study results and limits: Sequencing likely produced, as an artifact, a cluster of highly shared sequence variants.

As for this clone: What it binds is not known.

The junction had 10 bases not matched to a gene; V was cut back by 1 base and J by 6 bases. CDR3 length: 18 residues. Germline V lookup: CDR1 MGHRA, CDR2 YSYEKL. 60 Vbeta and 13 Jbeta primers were used in PCR. The assay was immunoSEQ multiplex PCR, and TCRdb's table has in-frame clones only and misses some. This sample yields about 190,000 clones, of which roughly 81% are seen a single time; less than 4% belongs to the top ten. The chain recombines TRBV4-1 with TRBJ2-1, with 12 nucleotides matching TRBD2. The sample consisted of PBMCs. This clonotype originated in a woman in her 30s in good health and CMV-seropositive. CDR3 amino acids: CASSQVDMGLAGSNEQFF. The CDR3 coding sequence is TGCGCCAGCAGCCAAGTTGACATGGGACTAGCGGGCAGCAATGAGCAGTTCTTC.